The rows below give T cell receptor beta chains drawn from one sample of a study of spatial heterogeneity in lung cancer. TCRdb passed the 5' RACE reads through MiXCR, listing each CDR3 protein once. The sample consists of about 94,000 distinct CDR3 sequences, approximately 19% of them appearing once. The input for sequencing was PBMCs, taken at follow-up. The origin of the receptors is a male donor with early-stage non-small cell lung cancer. CDR3s include the opening cysteine and the closing phenylalanine or tryptophan. The D gene is left open where the match is weak. Clone size is not always given. Where it is, it says once, few, many or a class for expanded clones.

clone_size,j_call,v_call,d_call,cdr3_aa,cdr3_nt
few,TRBJ2-2,TRBV12-3/TRBV12-4,TRBD1,CASSPGQVVGELFF,TGTGCCAGCAGCCCTGGACAGGTGGTAGGGGAGCTGTTTTTT
few,TRBJ1-2,TRBV4-1,NA,CASSLMESRNNYGYTF,TGCGCCAGCAGCTTAATGGAATCGAGGAATAACTATGGCTACACCTTC
NA,TRBJ1-5,TRBV7-6,TRBD1,CASSLAQGAGQPQHF,TGTGCCAGCAGCTTAGCCCAGGGGGCCGGGCAGCCCCAGCATTTT
NA,TRBJ1-1,TRBV7-8,NA,CASSFRRTEAFF,TGTGCCAGCAGCTTCCGGAGGACAGAAGCTTTCTTT
NA,TRBJ1-1,TRBV18,NA,CASSPGRTTTEAFF,TGTGCCAGCTCACCAGGGCGGACTACCACTGAAGCTTTCTTT
NA,TRBJ2-2,TRBV7-2,NA,CAGSNTGELFF,TGTGCAGGGAGCAACACCGGGGAGCTGTTTTTT
NA,TRBJ2-3,TRBV20-1,TRBD2,CSARTSGGARITDTQYF,TGCAGTGCTCGGACTAGCGGGGGGGCACGTATCACAGATACGCAGTATTTT
NA,TRBJ2-5,TRBV2,TRBD1,CASSDRDREYQETQYF,TGTGCCAGCAGTGATAGGGACAGGGAGTACCAAGAGACCCAGTACTTC
few,TRBJ2-1,TRBV24-1,NA,CATRGNEQFF,TGTGCCACCAGAGGAAATGAGCAGTTCTTC
many,TRBJ2-3,TRBV4-3,NA,CASSPGGGPTSTDTQYF,TGCGCCAGCAGCCCCGGCGGGGGCCCGACTAGCACAGATACGCAGTATTTT
NA,TRBJ2-2,TRBV7-2,TRBD2,CASSLLSGVSTGELFF,TGTGCCAGCAGCCTCCTTAGCGGGGTTAGCACCGGGGAGCTGTTTTTT
many,TRBJ2-5,TRBV24-1,NA,CATSDGLAQYF,TGTGCCACCAGTGATGGTCTTGCCCAGTACTTC
few,TRBJ2-7,TRBV20-1,TRBD1,CSADREYEQYF,TGCAGTGCTGACAGGGAATACGAGCAGTACTTC
few,TRBJ2-1,TRBV20-1,TRBD2,CSASKIAGGPRNEQFF,TGCAGTGCTAGTAAAATAGCGGGAGGGCCGCGGAATGAGCAGTTCTTC
once,TRBJ2-1,TRBV4-2,NA,CASSQGAQSSYNEQFF,TGTGCCAGCAGCCAAGGAGCACAGAGCTCCTACAATGAGCAGTTCTTC
few,TRBJ1-1,TRBV12-3/TRBV12-4,NA,CASSFGGAAPNTEAFF,TGTGCCAGCAGTTTTGGAGGGGCCGCCCCGAACACTGAAGCTTTCTTT
NA,TRBJ2-5,TRBV7-9,TRBD2,CASSLGTSGAPQETQYF,TGTGCCAGCAGCTTAGGGACTAGCGGGGCCCCCCAAGAGACCCAGTACTTC
few,TRBJ2-1,TRBV30,NA,CAWSGRKRYNEQFF,TGTGCCTGGAGTGGGCGGAAGCGGTACAATGAGCAGTTCTTC
NA,TRBJ2-5,TRBV12-3/TRBV12-4,TRBD2,CASRGSGTSGLGTQYF,TGTGCCAGCAGGGGCTCCGGGACTAGCGGATTAGGGACCCAGTACTTC
NA,TRBJ1-2,TRBV6-5,NA,CASRFVGANYGYTF,TGTGCCAGCAGATTTGTGGGGGCTAACTATGGCTACACCTTC
NA,TRBJ1-2,TRBV5-1,NA,CASSLVTPFYGYTF,TGCGCCAGCAGCTTGGTGACGCCGTTCTATGGCTACACCTTC
few,TRBJ1-4,TRBV7-8,NA,CASSALLTGNEKLFF,TGTGCCAGCAGCGCCTTATTGACCGGCAATGAAAAACTGTTTTTT
NA,TRBJ1-5,TRBV7-2,TRBD1,CASSLSGGSNQPQHF,TGTGCCAGCAGCTTGTCAGGGGGTAGCAATCAGCCCCAGCATTTT
many,TRBJ2-5,TRBV13,TRBD1,CASSLRTGQTQYF,TGTGCCAGCAGCTTACGGACAGGCCAGACCCAGTACTTC
few,TRBJ2-2,TRBV2,TRBD1,CASSAGQGLTGELFF,TGTGCCAGCAGTGCAGGACAGGGTCTGACCGGGGAGCTGTTTTTT
few,TRBJ2-3,TRBV20-1,NA,CSAHREGGGTDTQYF,TGCAGTGCTCACCGAGAGGGCGGGGGCACAGATACGCAGTATTTT
NA,TRBJ1-1,TRBV7-3,NA,CASSLMPANTEAFF,TGTGCCAGCAGCTTAATGCCGGCGAACACTGAAGCTTTCTTT
few,TRBJ1-4,TRBV5-1,NA,CASSLDAAINEKLFF,TGCGCCAGCAGCTTGGATGCAGCAATTAATGAAAAACTGTTTTTT
NA,TRBJ2-2,TRBV7-2,TRBD2,CASSPGLAGRRELFF,TGTGCCAGCAGCCCGGGACTAGCGGGAAGGCGGGAGCTGTTTTTT
few,TRBJ1-4,TRBV7-2,NA,CASSTTDGLIGKLFF,TGTGCCAGCAGCACCACCGACGGGCTTATCGGAAAACTGTTTTTT
few,TRBJ2-7,TRBV3-1,NA,CASSPLSETLYEQYF,TGTGCCAGCAGCCCTCTCTCTGAAACTTTGTACGAGCAGTACTTC
NA,TRBJ2-1,TRBV5-6,TRBD2,CASVWTSGGATNEQFF,TGTGCCAGCGTTTGGACTAGCGGGGGGGCCACGAATGAGCAGTTCTTC
NA,TRBJ2-1,TRBV6-5,TRBD1,CASTGTGSGNEQFF,TGTGCCAGCACCGGGACAGGGTCTGGGAATGAGCAGTTCTTC
NA,TRBJ2-1,TRBV19,NA,CASSIPGSYNEQFF,TGTGCCAGTAGTATCCCTGGAAGCTACAATGAGCAGTTCTTC
few,TRBJ1-2,TRBV29-1,NA,CSVDPPSGYGYTF,TGCAGCGTTGATCCCCCCTCGGGCTATGGCTACACCTTC
few,TRBJ2-5,TRBV4-3,TRBD2,CASSQEGSGVQETQYF,TGCGCCAGCAGCCAAGAGGGTAGCGGGGTACAAGAGACCCAGTACTTC
few,TRBJ2-1,TRBV5-1,NA,CASSLGYRTPDNEQFF,TGCGCCAGCAGCTTGGGGTACAGGACACCTGACAATGAGCAGTTCTTC
NA,TRBJ1-1,TRBV7-9,TRBD1,CASSPGTGLNTEAFF,TGTGCCAGCAGCCCCGGGACAGGGCTGAACACTGAAGCTTTCTTT
few,TRBJ2-7,TRBV13,TRBD2,CASSEGGPGLSSYEQYF,TGTGCCAGCAGCGAAGGAGGGCCGGGACTATCCTCCTACGAGCAGTACTTC
NA,TRBJ2-2,TRBV3-1,NA,CASSSIQNTGELFF,TGTGCCAGCAGCAGTATCCAGAACACCGGGGAGCTGTTTTTT
few,TRBJ1-5,TRBV5-6,NA,CASSRTELNSNQPQHF,TGTGCCAGCAGCCGGACAGAATTGAATAGCAATCAGCCCCAGCATTTT
NA,TRBJ2-2,TRBV6-2/TRBV6-3,NA,CATVHPEDTGELFF,TGTGCCACCGTACATCCGGAGGACACCGGGGAGCTGTTTTTT
many,TRBJ2-7,TRBV3-1,NA,CASSLIGGGEQYF,TGTGCCAGCAGCCTTATCGGTGGAGGCGAGCAGTACTTC
many,TRBJ2-7,TRBV4-2,TRBD2,CASSQDVLALEQYF,TGTGCCAGCAGCCAAGACGTACTAGCGCTCGAGCAGTACTTC
NA,TRBJ1-1,TRBV12-3/TRBV12-4,NA,CASSSPPLTFF,TGTGCCAGCAGTTCCCCACCTTTGACTTTCTTT
few,TRBJ2-3,TRBV5-1,TRBD1,CASSRTGTGVSDTQYF,TGCGCCAGCAGCCGTACCGGGACAGGGGTGTCAGATACGCAGTATTTT
NA,TRBJ1-2,TRBV19,NA,CASSTRQPRGYTF,TGTGCCAGTAGTACCCGACAGCCTAGGGGCTACACCTTC
few,TRBJ2-5,TRBV20-1,TRBD2,CSAREGTSGSMGTQYF,TGCAGTGCTAGGGAAGGGACTAGCGGATCCATGGGGACCCAGTACTTC
NA,TRBJ2-7,TRBV7-9,NA,CASSAPGTDYKF,TGTGCCAGCAGCGCCCCCGGGACTGATTATAAGTTC